This entry lists 5 T cell receptor beta chains sequenced from one sample in a study of cytomegalovirus exposure and HLA in healthy donors. The method was immunoSEQ multiplex PCR; TCRdb's version includes in-frame clones alone and lacks a portion of them. The sample consists of around 70,000 clones, 91% of them appearing once. Material for sequencing was PBMCs. Every receptor here comes from a man younger than 35 in good health and CMV-seronegative.

The chain joins TRBV28 to TRBJ1-3; D possibly corresponds to TRBD1 (5 bases). Germline loops: CDR1 MDHEN, CDR2 SYDVKM. The ends were cut back, 4 bases at V and 0 bases at J, with 13 bases in the middle. This CDR3 spans 16 amino acids. Here the CDR3 DNA reads TGTGCCAGCAGTTCTTACGGACAACTCTCTGGAAACACCATATATTTT. Residues: CASSSYGQLSGNTIYF.

The chain recombines TRBV5-1 with TRBJ2-2; no clear D. The V end was cut by 4 bases, the J end by 1 base, with 8 bases between. The CDR3 runs 14 residues. Per the germline V gene, CDR1 is SGHRS and CDR2 is YFSETQ. CDR3 sequence: CASSLVLNTGELFF. Written as DNA, the CDR3 is TGCGCCAGCAGCCTCGTATTGAACACCGGGGAGCTGTTTTTT.

This sequence joins TRBV29-1 and TRBJ1-1, with TRBD1 matching 11 bases. Germline CDR1 reads SQVTM; CDR2 reads ANQGSEA. The CDR3 loop spans 12 amino acids. J was trimmed by 11 bases and V by 7 bases; bases with no gene match: 9. The CDR3 sequence is CSGWTGGLVAFF. The DNA for the CDR3 is TGCAGCGGCTGGACAGGGGGCTTGGTCGCTTTCTTT. Together with reference TRBV29-1 and TRBJ1-1, the CDR3 gives the full variable domain: SAVISQKPSRDICQRGTSLTIQCQVDSQVTMMFWYRQQPGQSLTLIATANQGSEATYESGFVIDKFPISRPNLTFSTLTVSNMSPEDSSIYLCSGWTGGLVAFFGQGTRLTVV.

This sequence joins TRBV28 and TRBJ2-7, with no clear D. Germline CDR1 and CDR2: MDHEN and SYDVKM. Trimming stripped 3 bases from V and 6 bases from J, with 6 bases between. This CDR3 is built from 11 residues. DNA for the CDR3: TGTGCCAGCAGTTTCCTACTCGAGCAGTACTTC. Protein product: CASSFLLEQYF. Full variable domain (missing parts from reference TRBV28 and TRBJ2-7): DVKVTQSSRYLVKRTGEKVFLECVQDMDHENMFWYRQDPGLGLRLIYFSYDVKMKEKGDIPEGYSVSREKKERFSLILESASTNQTSMYLCASSFLLEQYFGPGTRLTVT.

The chain is built from TRBV11-2 and TRBJ2-7; perhaps TRBD1 as D (6 bases). The ends were cut back, 3 bases at V and 3 bases at J, with 12 bases in the middle. CDR3 length: 14 amino acids. Germline CDR1 SGHAT, CDR2 FQNNGV. The CDR3 DNA reads TGTGCCAGCAGCTTGGGGCAGGGGAACTACGAGCAGTACTTC. Protein sequence: CASSLGQGNYEQYF.